The T cell receptor beta chain under discussion was sequenced for a study of cytomegalovirus exposure and HLA in healthy donors. Vbeta (60) and Jbeta (13) primers were used in the PCR. Profiling relied on immunoSEQ multiplex PCR, and the TCRdb table lists in-frame clones only, not all of them. The table shows 90,000 to 120,000 clones, with roughly 80% occurring only once. This clone was counted once. This CDR3 contains 15 residues. The source material was PBMCs. This receptor was obtained from a young man in good health and CMV-seronegative. The chain uses TRBV21-1 and TRBJ2-7; TRBD2, the table's D call, lacks a check against the DNA. TRBV21-1 is listed as a pseudogene. The CDR3, as DNA: TGTGCCAGCAGCAAAGACAGCGGGAGGGCCCACGAGCAGTACTTC. This encodes CASSKDSGRAHEQYF.